These 2 T cell receptor beta chains share one sample of origin, sequenced in a study of T cell repertoires in ileal Crohn's disease. Assay used: immunoSEQ multiplex PCR; TCRdb lists only in-frame clones, some missing. Among about 5,400 clones listed, roughly 66% were seen once. Time point meaning: neoterminal ileum biopsy at postoperative endoscopy, about 6 months after surgery. The sequenced material came from ileal tissue. The receptors shown here come from an adult with Crohn's disease.

V and J are TRBV7-8 and TRBJ2-1, with 10 bases identical to TRBD1. Germline-derived CDR1 and CDR2 are SGHVS and FQNEAQ. The J segment lost 15 bases and the V segment lost 3 bases, leaving 17 bases of the junction unmatched. CDR3 length: 16 amino acids. This chain's CDR3 is CASSFSTGTGAFRGFF. The CDR3 DNA reads TGTGCCAGCAGCTTCAGCACCGGGACAGGGGCATTTCGGGGGTTCTTC.

The rearrangement uses TRBV27 and TRBJ1-2; weak D call: TRBD1 (5 bases). Trimming cost V 0 bases and J 6 bases, with 14 bases left between them. The CDR3 loop spans 15 amino acids. Germline values: CDR1 MNHEY, CDR2 SMNVEV (reference sequence). CDR3 protein: CASSLSIPGGDGYTF. In DNA form, the CDR3 reads TGTGCCAGCAGTTTATCGATTCCAGGAGGGGATGGCTACACCTTC.